A single T cell receptor beta chain is shown here with its context. The data stem from a study of T cell responses to AZD1222 COVID-19 vaccine. The CDR3 contains 15 residues. Trimming removed 2 bases at V and 3 bases at J, with 13 bases between. The V gene's germline CDR1 is MNHEY and CDR2 SVGAGI. Repertoires were generated with immunoSEQ multiplex PCR, while TCRdb's copy carries only in-frame clones and drops some. The data show around 99,000 clones, around 94% seen once. The J gene is TRBJ1-2, the V gene TRBV6-5, with a tentative D call TRBD1 (5 bases). This specimen consisted of peripheral blood, obtained on day 0 of AZD1222 vaccination. The source is an adult in good health. The CDR3: CASSYLTGGDYGYTF. DNA for the CDR3: TGTGCCAGCAGTTACCTTACGGGGGGAGACTATGGCTACACCTTC.